This is a list of T cell receptor beta chains from one sample in a study of identical twins. One entry per CDR3 protein results from TCRdb running MiXCR on the 5' RACE reads. The sample yields over 600,000 distinct CDR3 sequences, less than 25% seen once. The data also belong to a second study, concerning T cells expressing NK-cell markers.

Sequences were obtained from PBMCs. The receptor set was obtained from a woman younger than 35 in good health. Each CDR3 is given with its conserved first and last residue. Fields, in order: V gene, CDR3 length, J gene, D gene, clone size, CDR3 DNA, CDR3 protein. D genes are given only for firm matches. Only part of the rows carry a size: once, few, many, or a class if the clone is expanded.

V: TRBV29-1; length: 15; J: TRBJ2-7; D: TRBD2; size: .; DNA: TGCAGCGTTGAAGAAGCGGGAGGTTCGGCCTACGAGCAGTACTTC; CDR3: CSVEEAGGSAYEQYF
V: TRBV7-2; length: 14; J: TRBJ1-1; D: .; size: .; DNA: TGTGCCAGCCTATTGGCCCCGGGGAACACTGAAGCTTTCTTT; CDR3: CASLLAPGNTEAFF
V: TRBV3-1; length: 12; J: TRBJ2-7; D: .; size: few; DNA: TGTGCCAGCAGCCAAGCAGGGAGTTTACGGTACTTC; CDR3: CASSQAGSLRYF
V: TRBV29-1; length: 12; J: TRBJ1-2; D: .; size: .; DNA: TGCAGCGTTGAATCGCAAGACTATGGCTACACCTTC; CDR3: CSVESQDYGYTF
V: TRBV20-1; length: 13; J: TRBJ1-3; D: .; size: many; DNA: TGCAGTGCCCCCTTTAACTCTGGAAACACCATATATTTT; CDR3: CSAPFNSGNTIYF
V: TRBV9; length: 18; J: TRBJ2-2; D: TRBD1; size: once; DNA: TGTGCCAGCAGCGTATGGGGGACAGGCGCCCCGAACACCGGGGAGCTGTTTTTT; CDR3: CASSVWGTGAPNTGELFF
V: TRBV12-3/TRBV12-4; length: 14; J: TRBJ2-1; D: .; size: many; DNA: TGTGCCAGCGTCCTCCGGGACTTTAACAATGAGCAGTTCTTC; CDR3: CASVLRDFNNEQFF
V: TRBV9; length: 14; J: TRBJ2-7; D: .; size: .; DNA: TGTGCCAGCAGCGTAGCCTCAGCCTCCTACGAGCAGTACTTC; CDR3: CASSVASASYEQYF
V: TRBV7-6; length: 15; J: TRBJ2-3; D: TRBD1; size: .; DNA: TGTGCCAGCAGCCTGGGGACAGGGAGCACAGATACGCAGTATTTT; CDR3: CASSLGTGSTDTQYF
V: TRBV7-8; length: 15; J: TRBJ2-7; D: .; size: few; DNA: TGTGCCAGCAGCTTCCAAAAGACACCCACCTACGAGCAGTACTTC; CDR3: CASSFQKTPTYEQYF
V: TRBV10-3; length: 15; J: TRBJ1-2; D: .; size: .; DNA: TGTGCCATCAGTGAGGTTAGAATCGTCAATTATGGCTACACCTTC; CDR3: CAISEVRIVNYGYTF
V: TRBV6-1; length: 13; J: TRBJ1-1; D: .; size: few; DNA: TGTGCCAGCAGTGAGTCGGGGGGGGCTGAAGCTTTCTTT; CDR3: CASSESGGAEAFF
V: TRBV5-1; length: 15; J: TRBJ2-7; D: TRBD1; size: .; DNA: TGCGCCAGCAGCCCCGGGACAGGGGGCGCGTGGGAGCAGTACTTC; CDR3: CASSPGTGGAWEQYF
V: TRBV12-3/TRBV12-4; length: 14; J: TRBJ1-2; D: .; size: .; DNA: TGTGCCAGCGGACGGGGGCAGGGAAATTTCGGCTACACCTTC; CDR3: CASGRGQGNFGYTF
V: TRBV29-1; length: 15; J: TRBJ2-5; D: .; size: .; DNA: TGCAGCGTTGAAAAGGGCCTAGGGGCCAAAGAGACCCAGTACTTC; CDR3: CSVEKGLGAKETQYF
V: TRBV12-3/TRBV12-4; length: 14; J: TRBJ2-3; D: TRBD2; size: .; DNA: TGTGCCAACAGTTTTGCGGGAGCGACAGATACGCAGTATTTT; CDR3: CANSFAGATDTQYF
V: TRBV29-1; length: 16; J: TRBJ2-2; D: .; size: few; DNA: TGCAGCGCCCGTAACCCAGGACCTCGCGACGCCGGGGAGCTGTTTTTT; CDR3: CSARNPGPRDAGELFF
V: TRBV20-1; length: 14; J: TRBJ2-1; D: TRBD2; size: many; DNA: TGCAGTGCTACAATAGCGGGAAGGGACAATGAGCAGTTCTTC; CDR3: CSATIAGRDNEQFF
V: TRBV5-6; length: 14; J: TRBJ1-4; D: .; size: few; DNA: TGTGCCAGCAGCGACACAAGCTCTTCCGAAAAACTGTTTTTT; CDR3: CASSDTSSSEKLFF
V: TRBV12-3/TRBV12-4; length: 14; J: TRBJ1-1; D: .; size: .; DNA: TGTGCCAGCACGATCCAGGGTATGGGCACTGAAGCTTTCTTT; CDR3: CASTIQGMGTEAFF
V: TRBV20-1; length: 15; J: TRBJ2-3; D: .; size: .; DNA: TGCAGTGCTTGGGGCCGCCAATCTGGGGGGGATACGCAGTATTTT; CDR3: CSAWGRQSGGDTQYF
V: TRBV28; length: 17; J: TRBJ2-3; D: .; size: .; DNA: TGTGCCAGCAACTCCCAGTTCTTTCGGGCGCGCACAGATACGCAGTATTTT; CDR3: CASNSQFFRARTDTQYF
V: TRBV7-6; length: 14; J: TRBJ2-3; D: .; size: few; DNA: TGTGCCAGCAGCTCGGGACAAGACACAGATACGCAGTATTTT; CDR3: CASSSGQDTDTQYF
V: TRBV7-6; length: 15; J: TRBJ2-7; D: .; size: .; DNA: TGTGCCAGCAGCTTAGCGCGTCGAGGACCCTACGAGCAGTACTTC; CDR3: CASSLARRGPYEQYF
V: TRBV20-1; length: 16; J: TRBJ2-1; D: TRBD2; size: .; DNA: TGCAGTGCTAGAGCCGCGACTAGCGGGAGCTACAATGAGCAGTTCTTC; CDR3: CSARAATSGSYNEQFF
V: TRBV7-9; length: 16; J: TRBJ1-2; D: .; size: .; DNA: TGTGCCAGCAGCGGCGGGGTGGGGGAGTTTCTCTATGGCTACACCTTC; CDR3: CASSGGVGEFLYGYTF
V: TRBV20-1; length: 12; J: TRBJ2-5; D: .; size: .; DNA: TGCAGTGCGTGGGAGTACCAAGAGACCCAGTACTTC; CDR3: CSAWEYQETQYF
V: TRBV12-3/TRBV12-4; length: 12; J: TRBJ2-3; D: .; size: many; DNA: TGTGCCAGCAGCAGGGGTTCAGATACGCAGTATTTT; CDR3: CASSRGSDTQYF
V: TRBV3-1; length: 13; J: TRBJ2-1; D: .; size: .; DNA: TGTGCCAGCAGCCAGGGCCCCTACAATGAGCAGTTCTTC; CDR3: CASSQGPYNEQFF
V: TRBV5-1; length: 15; J: TRBJ2-3; D: .; size: .; DNA: TGCGCCAGCACAGTGACCCCCCGAAACACAGATACGCAGTATTTT; CDR3: CASTVTPRNTDTQYF
V: TRBV7-9; length: 14; J: TRBJ2-2; D: .; size: .; DNA: TGTGCCAGCAGCTTCCGCAGGGGACCGGGGGAGCTGTTTTTT; CDR3: CASSFRRGPGELFF
V: TRBV12-3/TRBV12-4; length: 15; J: TRBJ2-7; D: .; size: .; DNA: TGTGCCAGCAGTTTCTATGTCGACAGCTCCTACGAGCAGTACTTC; CDR3: CASSFYVDSSYEQYF
V: TRBV20-1; length: 16; J: TRBJ2-7; D: .; size: once; DNA: TGCAGTGTTTTAGACGTCCATAACCATCCAGCCTACGAGCAGTACTTC; CDR3: CSVLDVHNHPAYEQYF
V: TRBV3-1; length: 15; J: TRBJ1-2; D: TRBD1; size: .; DNA: TGTGCCAGCAGCCAAGAGGGGACAGGAACCCATGGCTACACCTTC; CDR3: CASSQEGTGTHGYTF
V: TRBV27; length: 16; J: TRBJ1-2; D: TRBD1; size: few; DNA: TGTGCCAGCAGTTTAGGTACAGGGGCTGGGTACTATGGCTACACCTTC; CDR3: CASSLGTGAGYYGYTF
V: TRBV11-2; length: 15; J: TRBJ1-3; D: .; size: .; DNA: TGTGCCAGCAGCTTAATGGGATTCTCTGGAAACACCATATATTTT; CDR3: CASSLMGFSGNTIYF
V: TRBV5-6; length: 13; J: TRBJ2-1; D: TRBD1; size: .; DNA: TGTGCCAGCAGCACAACAGGGGTCAATGAGCAGTTCTTC; CDR3: CASSTTGVNEQFF